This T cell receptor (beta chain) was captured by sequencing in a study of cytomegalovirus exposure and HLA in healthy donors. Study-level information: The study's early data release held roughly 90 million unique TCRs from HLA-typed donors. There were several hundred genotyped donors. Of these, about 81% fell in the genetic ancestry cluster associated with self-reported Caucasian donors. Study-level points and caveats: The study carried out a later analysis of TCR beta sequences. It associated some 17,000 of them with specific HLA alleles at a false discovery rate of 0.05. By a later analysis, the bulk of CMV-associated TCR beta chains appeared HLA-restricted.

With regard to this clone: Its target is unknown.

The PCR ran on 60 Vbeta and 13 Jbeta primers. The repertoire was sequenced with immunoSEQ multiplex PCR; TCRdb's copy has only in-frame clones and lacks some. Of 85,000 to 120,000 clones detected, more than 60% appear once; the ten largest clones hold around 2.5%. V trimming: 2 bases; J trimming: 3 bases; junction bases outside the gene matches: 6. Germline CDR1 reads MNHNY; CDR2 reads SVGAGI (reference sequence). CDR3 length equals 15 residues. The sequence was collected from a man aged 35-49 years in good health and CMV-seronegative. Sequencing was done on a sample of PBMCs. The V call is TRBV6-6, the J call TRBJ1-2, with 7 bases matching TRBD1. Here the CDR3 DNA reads TGTGCCAGCAGTTACAGGGACAGCTTGGACTATGGCTACACCTTC. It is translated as CASSYRDSLDYGYTF.